A single sample is the source of the 5 T cell receptor beta chains below, sequenced in a study of T cells after yellow fever vaccination. TCRdb fed the 5' RACE reads into MiXCR, producing one record per CDR3 protein. The table records roughly 320,000 distinct CDR3 sequences, 9.5% to 12% of them present only once. The sequences come from CD4+ T cells sorted from PBMCs, collected 45 days after the yellow fever booster vaccination. All receptors come from a man aged 18 to 29 who received the YFV17D yellow fever vaccine.

V and J are TRBV20-1 and TRBJ2-3; D perhaps matches TRBD2 (5 bases). From germline, CDR1 is DFQATT and CDR2 SNEGSKA (reference sequence). The ends were cut back, 6 bases at V and 3 bases at J, with 13 bases in the middle. The CDR3 covers 13 residues. The CDR3: CSAPRGVTDTQYF. CDR3 in DNA: TGCAGTGCCCCTCGGGGTGTGACAGATACGCAGTATTTT.

This chain links TRBV6-2 or TRBV6-3 with TRBJ1-1, with unresolved D. Germline-derived CDR1 and CDR2 are MNHEY and SVGEGT. This CDR3 contains 13 residues. Trimming took off 4 bases at V and 6 bases at J, with 12 bases between the two ends. The CDR3 DNA follows: TGTGCCAGCAGTTGGATGGGTCGCCCTGAAGCTTTCTTT. Translation: CASSWMGRPEAFF.

A few counts support this clonotype. This chain links TRBV19 with TRBJ1-1; perhaps TRBD1 as D (5 bases). Trimming took off 0 bases at V and 1 base at J, with 6 bases between the two ends. The CDR3 runs 14 residues. Germline lookup yields CDR1 LNHDA and CDR2 SQIVND (reference sequence). CDR3 amino acids: CASSIDQGNTEAFF. The CDR3 nucleotides are TGTGCCAGTAGTATAGATCAGGGGAACACTGAAGCTTTCTTT.

The table lists this clonotype with a few counts. The gene calls are TRBV18 and TRBJ1-1; D is uncertain. Per the germline V gene, CDR1 is KGHSH and CDR2 is LQKENI. The CDR3 covers 13 residues. Trimming removed 1 base at V and 7 bases at J, with 10 bases between. DNA for the CDR3: TGTGCCAGCTCACCACGAACAACAAGTGAAGCTTTCTTT. This sequence encodes CASSPRTTSEAFF.

This chain connects TRBV5-1 to TRBJ2-3, with unresolved D. The germline V and J ends were trimmed by 2 bases and 4 bases, with 8 bases remaining between them. This CDR3 is built from 13 residues. Looked up from germline, CDR1 is SGHRS and CDR2 is YFSETQ. The CDR3 protein is CASSFWTADTQYF. The CDR3, as DNA: TGCGCCAGCAGCTTTTGGACGGCAGATACGCAGTATTTT. The whole variable domain, filled in from reference TRBV5-1 and TRBJ2-3, reads KAGVTQTPRYLIKTRGQQVTLSCSPISGHRSVSWYQQTPGQGLQFLFEYFSETQRNKGNFPGRFSGRQFSNSRSEMNVSTLELGDSALYLCASSFWTADTQYFGPGTRLTVL.